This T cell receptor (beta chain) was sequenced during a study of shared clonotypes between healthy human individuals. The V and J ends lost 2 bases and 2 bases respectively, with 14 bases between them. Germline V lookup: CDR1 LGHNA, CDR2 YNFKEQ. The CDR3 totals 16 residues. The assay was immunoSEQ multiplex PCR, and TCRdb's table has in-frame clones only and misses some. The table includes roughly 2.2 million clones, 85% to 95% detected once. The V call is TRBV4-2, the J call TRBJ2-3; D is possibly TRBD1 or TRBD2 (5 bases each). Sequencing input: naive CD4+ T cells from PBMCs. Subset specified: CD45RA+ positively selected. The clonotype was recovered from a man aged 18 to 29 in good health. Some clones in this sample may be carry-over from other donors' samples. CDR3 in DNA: TGTGCCAGCAGCCAAAGAGGGACCGGTCTCACAGATACGCAGTATTTT. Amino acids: CASSQRGTGLTDTQYF.